This TCR beta chain was documented in a study of post-analysis software for immune sequencing data. cDNA libraries for TCR beta contained unique molecular identifiers. TCRdb reanalysed the PCR reads using MiXCR and keeps one entry per CDR3 protein. The sample contains fewer than 850,000 distinct CDR3 sequences, around 42% of which appear only once. Findings of the study overall: Strong co-clustering by F measure was evident for samples that had been prepared in the same batch. Normalized Chao1 diversity was significantly lower in multiple sclerosis patients than in controls. Relative to controls, patients had about five TRBV segments at higher frequency, with TRBV5-6, TRBV5-1 and TRBV20-1 among these.

This clonotype was observed a handful of times. Antigen unknown. CDR3 length: 13 amino acids. Per the germline V gene, CDR1 is DFQATT and CDR2 is SNEGSKA (reference sequence). V was pared by 6 bases and J by 6 bases, with 9 bases of the junction left unmatched. This sequence joins TRBV20-1 and TRBJ2-7, with 9 bases lining up with TRBD2. This TCR was recovered from a girl aged 5 to 17 with multiple sclerosis. Specimen: blood. As DNA, the CDR3 is TGCAGTGCCCCCGGGACTAGCTCAACCGAGCAGTACTTC. This gives the protein CSAPGTSSTEQYF.